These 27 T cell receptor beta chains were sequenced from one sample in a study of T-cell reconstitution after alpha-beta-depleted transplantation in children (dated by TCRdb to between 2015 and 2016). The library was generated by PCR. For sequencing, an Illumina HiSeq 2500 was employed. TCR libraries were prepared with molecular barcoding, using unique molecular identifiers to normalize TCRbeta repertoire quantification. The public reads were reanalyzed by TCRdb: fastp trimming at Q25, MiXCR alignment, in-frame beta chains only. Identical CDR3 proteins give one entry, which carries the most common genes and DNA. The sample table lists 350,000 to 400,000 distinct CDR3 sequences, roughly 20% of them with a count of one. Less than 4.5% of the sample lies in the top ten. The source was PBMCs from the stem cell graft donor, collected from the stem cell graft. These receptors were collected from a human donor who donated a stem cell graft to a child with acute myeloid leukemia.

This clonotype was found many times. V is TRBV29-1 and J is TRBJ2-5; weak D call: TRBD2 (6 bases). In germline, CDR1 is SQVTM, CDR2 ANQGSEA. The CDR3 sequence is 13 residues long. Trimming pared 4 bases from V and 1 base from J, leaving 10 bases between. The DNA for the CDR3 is TGCAGCGTTGTCGGGGGAGGCCAAGAGACCCAGTACTTC. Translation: CSVVGGGQETQYF.

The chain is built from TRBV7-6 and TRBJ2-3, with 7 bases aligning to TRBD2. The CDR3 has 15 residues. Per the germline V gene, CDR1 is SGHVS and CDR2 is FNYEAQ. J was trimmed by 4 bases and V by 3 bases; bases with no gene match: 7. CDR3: CASSFGGSISDTQYF. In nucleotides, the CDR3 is TGTGCCAGCAGCTTCGGCGGGAGTATCTCAGATACGCAGTATTTT.

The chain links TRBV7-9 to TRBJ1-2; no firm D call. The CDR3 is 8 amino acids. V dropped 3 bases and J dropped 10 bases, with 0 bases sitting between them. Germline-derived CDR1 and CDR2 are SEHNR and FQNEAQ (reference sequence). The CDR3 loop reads CASSFYTF. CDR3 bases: TGTGCCAGCAGCTTCTACACCTTC. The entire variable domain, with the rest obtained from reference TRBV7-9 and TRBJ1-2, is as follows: DTGVSQNPRHKITKRGQNVTFRCDPISEHNRLYWYRQTLGQGPEFLTYFQNEAQLEKSRLLSDRFSAERPKGSFSTLEIQRTEQGDSAMYLCASSFYTFGSGTRLTVV.

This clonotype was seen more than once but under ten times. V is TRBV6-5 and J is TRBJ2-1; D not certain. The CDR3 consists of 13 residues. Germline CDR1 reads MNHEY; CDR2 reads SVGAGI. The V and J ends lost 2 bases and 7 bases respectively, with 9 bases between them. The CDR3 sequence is CASSYPLGNEQFF. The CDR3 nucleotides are TGTGCCAGCAGTTACCCCCTAGGGAATGAGCAGTTCTTC.

The CDR3 DNA reads as TGCAGCGTTGGGGGCGGTGGGCGGCGCGAGCAGTACTTC. It specifies CSVGGGGRREQYF. The gene calls are TRBV29-1 and TRBJ2-7, with D possibly being TRBD1 (5 bases). CDR1 and CDR2 (germline): SQVTM, ANQGSEA. Trimming cost V 4 bases and J 6 bases, with 16 bases left between them. The CDR3 loop spans 13 amino acids.

In DNA, the CDR3 is TGTGCCACACTAAACACCAGGGGTTACCGCTACACCTTC. Amino acid sequence: CATLNTRGYRYTF. This chain uses TRBV7-3 with TRBJ1-2, with D possibly matching TRBD1 (6 bases). The V and J ends lost 10 bases and 9 bases respectively, with 21 bases between them. Germline V CDR1 and CDR2: SGHTA, FQGTGA. This CDR3 has 13 amino acids.

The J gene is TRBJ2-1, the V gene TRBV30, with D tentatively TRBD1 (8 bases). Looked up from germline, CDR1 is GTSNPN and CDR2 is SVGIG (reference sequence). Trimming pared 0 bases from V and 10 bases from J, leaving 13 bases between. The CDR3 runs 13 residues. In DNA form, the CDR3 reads TGTGCCTGGAGTGTACAGGGGGGGCACGAGCAGTTCTTC. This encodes CAWSVQGGHEQFF.

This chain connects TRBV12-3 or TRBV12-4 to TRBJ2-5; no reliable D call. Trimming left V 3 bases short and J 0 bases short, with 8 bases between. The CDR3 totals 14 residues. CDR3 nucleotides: TGTGCCAGCAGTTTTACAGATGACCAAGAGACCCAGTACTTC. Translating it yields CASSFTDDQETQYF.

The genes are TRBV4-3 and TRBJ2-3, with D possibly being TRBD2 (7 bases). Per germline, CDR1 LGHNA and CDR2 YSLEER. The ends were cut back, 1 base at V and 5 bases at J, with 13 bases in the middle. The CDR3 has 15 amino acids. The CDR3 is CASSQGAGAEDTQYF. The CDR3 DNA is TGCGCCAGCAGCCAAGGTGCGGGGGCGGAAGATACGCAGTATTTT.

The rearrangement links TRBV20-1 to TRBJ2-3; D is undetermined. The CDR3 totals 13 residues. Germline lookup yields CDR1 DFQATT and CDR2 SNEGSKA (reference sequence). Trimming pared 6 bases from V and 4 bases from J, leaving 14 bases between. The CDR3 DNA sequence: TGCAGTGCGCCGAGGCTATCCCCAGATACGCAGTATTTT. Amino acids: CSAPRLSPDTQYF.

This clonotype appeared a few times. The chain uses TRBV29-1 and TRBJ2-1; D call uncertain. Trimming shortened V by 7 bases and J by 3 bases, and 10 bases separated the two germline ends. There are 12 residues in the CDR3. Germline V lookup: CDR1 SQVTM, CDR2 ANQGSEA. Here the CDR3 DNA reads TGCAGCGCCCCGGCGGACTACAATGAGCAGTTCTTC. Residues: CSAPADYNEQFF.

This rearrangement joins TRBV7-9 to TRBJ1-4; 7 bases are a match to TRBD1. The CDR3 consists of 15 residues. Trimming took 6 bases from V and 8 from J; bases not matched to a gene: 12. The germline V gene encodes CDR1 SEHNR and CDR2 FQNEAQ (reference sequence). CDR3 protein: CASSKKQGPEEKLFF. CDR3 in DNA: TGTGCCAGCAGTAAGAAACAGGGGCCTGAGGAAAAACTGTTTTTT. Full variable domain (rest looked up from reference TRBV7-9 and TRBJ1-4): DTGVSQNPRHKITKRGQNVTFRCDPISEHNRLYWYRQTLGQGPEFLTYFQNEAQLEKSRLLSDRFSAERPKGSFSTLEIQRTEQGDSAMYLCASSKKQGPEEKLFFGSGTQLSVL.

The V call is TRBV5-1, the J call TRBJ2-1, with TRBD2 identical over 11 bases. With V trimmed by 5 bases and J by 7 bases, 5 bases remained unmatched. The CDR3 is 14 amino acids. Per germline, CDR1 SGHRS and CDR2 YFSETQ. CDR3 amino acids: CASRPLAGGNEQFF. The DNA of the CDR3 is TGCGCCAGCAGACCGCTAGCGGGGGGAAATGAGCAGTTCTTC.

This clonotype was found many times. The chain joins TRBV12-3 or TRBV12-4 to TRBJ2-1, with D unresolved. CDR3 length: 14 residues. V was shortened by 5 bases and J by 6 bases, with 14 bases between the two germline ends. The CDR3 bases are TGTGCCAGCAGTCCCGATGGACCCCTCAATGAGCAGTTCTTC. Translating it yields CASSPDGPLNEQFF.

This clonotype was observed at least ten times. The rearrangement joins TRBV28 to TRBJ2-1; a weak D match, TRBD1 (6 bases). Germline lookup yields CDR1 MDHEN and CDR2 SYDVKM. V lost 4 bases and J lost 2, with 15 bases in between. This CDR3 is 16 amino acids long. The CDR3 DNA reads TGTGCCAGCAGTTCGGCAGGGGCAGTAACCTACAATGAGCAGTTCTTC. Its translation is CASSSAGAVTYNEQFF.

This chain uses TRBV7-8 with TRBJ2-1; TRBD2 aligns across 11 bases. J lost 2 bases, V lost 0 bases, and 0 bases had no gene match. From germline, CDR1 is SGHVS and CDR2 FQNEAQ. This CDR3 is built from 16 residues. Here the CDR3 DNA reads TGTGCCAGCAGCTTAGCACTAGCGGGAGCCTACAATGAGCAGTTCTTC. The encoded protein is CASSLALAGAYNEQFF.

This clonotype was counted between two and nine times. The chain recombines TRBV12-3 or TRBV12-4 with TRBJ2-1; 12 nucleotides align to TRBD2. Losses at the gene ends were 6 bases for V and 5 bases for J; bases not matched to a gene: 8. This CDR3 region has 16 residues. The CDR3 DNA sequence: TGTGCCAGCAGCCGGCATACTAGCGGGAGGCACAATGAGCAGTTCTTC. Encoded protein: CASSRHTSGRHNEQFF.

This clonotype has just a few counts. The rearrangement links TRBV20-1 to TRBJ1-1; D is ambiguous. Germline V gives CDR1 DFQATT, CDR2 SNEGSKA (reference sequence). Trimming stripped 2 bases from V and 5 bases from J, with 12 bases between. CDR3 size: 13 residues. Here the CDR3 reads CSARFALGTEAFF. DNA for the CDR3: TGCAGTGCTAGATTTGCTCTAGGGACTGAAGCTTTCTTT.

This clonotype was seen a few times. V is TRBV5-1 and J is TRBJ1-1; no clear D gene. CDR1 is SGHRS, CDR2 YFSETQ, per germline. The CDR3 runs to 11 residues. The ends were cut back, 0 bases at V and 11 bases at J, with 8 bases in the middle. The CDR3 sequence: CASSLGRTAFF. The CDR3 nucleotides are TGCGCCAGCAGCTTGGGGAGGACGGCTTTCTTT.

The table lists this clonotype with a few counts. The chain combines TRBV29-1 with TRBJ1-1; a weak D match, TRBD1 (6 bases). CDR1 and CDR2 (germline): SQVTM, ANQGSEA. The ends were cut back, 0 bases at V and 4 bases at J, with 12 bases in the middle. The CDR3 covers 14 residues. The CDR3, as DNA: TGCAGCGTTGAAGACAGGGGAACGGGCACTGAAGCTTTCTTT. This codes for CSVEDRGTGTEAFF.

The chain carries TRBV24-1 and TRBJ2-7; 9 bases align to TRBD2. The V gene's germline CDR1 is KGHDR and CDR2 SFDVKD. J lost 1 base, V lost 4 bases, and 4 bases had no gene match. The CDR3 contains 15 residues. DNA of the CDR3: TGTGCCACCAGTGAAGGTAGCGGGAGATCCTACGAGCAGTACTTC. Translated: CATSEGSGRSYEQYF.

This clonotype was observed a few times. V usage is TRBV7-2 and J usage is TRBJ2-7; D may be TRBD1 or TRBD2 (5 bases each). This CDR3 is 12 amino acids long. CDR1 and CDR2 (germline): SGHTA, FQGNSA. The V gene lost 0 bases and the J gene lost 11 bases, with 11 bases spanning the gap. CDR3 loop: CASSLAMGTEYF. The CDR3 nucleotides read TGTGCCAGCAGCTTAGCGATGGGGACCGAGTACTTC.

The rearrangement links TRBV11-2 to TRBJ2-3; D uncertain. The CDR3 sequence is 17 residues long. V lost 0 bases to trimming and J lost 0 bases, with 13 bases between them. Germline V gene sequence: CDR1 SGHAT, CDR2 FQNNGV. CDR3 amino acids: CASSLEYIHSSTDTQYF. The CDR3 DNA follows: TGTGCCAGCAGCTTAGAGTACATCCACTCGAGCACAGATACGCAGTATTTT.

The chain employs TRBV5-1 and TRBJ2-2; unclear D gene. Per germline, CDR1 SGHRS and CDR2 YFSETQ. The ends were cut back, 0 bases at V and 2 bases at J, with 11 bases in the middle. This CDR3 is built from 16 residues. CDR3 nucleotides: TGCGCCAGCAGCTTGGTGAGGCAGGAAAACACCGGGGAGCTGTTTTTT. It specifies CASSLVRQENTGELFF.

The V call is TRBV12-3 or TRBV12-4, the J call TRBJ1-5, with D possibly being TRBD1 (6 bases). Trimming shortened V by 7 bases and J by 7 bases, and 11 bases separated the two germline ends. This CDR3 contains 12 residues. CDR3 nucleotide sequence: TGTGCCAGCACCAGGGGTAACCAGCCCCAGCATTTT. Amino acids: CASTRGNQPQHF.

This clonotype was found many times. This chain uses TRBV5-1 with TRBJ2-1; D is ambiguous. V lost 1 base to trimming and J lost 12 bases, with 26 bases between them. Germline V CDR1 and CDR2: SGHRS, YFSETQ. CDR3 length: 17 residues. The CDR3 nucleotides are TGCGCCAGCAGCTTGAGTTCCTTTCCTCTGGGTACAATGGGGCAGTTCTTC. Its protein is CASSLSSFPLGTMGQFF.

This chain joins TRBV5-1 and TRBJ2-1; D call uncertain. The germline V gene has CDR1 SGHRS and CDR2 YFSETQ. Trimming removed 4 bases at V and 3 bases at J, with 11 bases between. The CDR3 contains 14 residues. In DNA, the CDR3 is TGCGCCAGCAGCGGTTCGTTAGGCTACAATGAGCAGTTCTTC. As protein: CASSGSLGYNEQFF.